A single count supports the clone carrying this T cell receptor (beta chain). Produced via immunoSEQ multiplex PCR; TCRdb's table is partial and in-frame only. This repertoire shows over 120,000 clones, 92% found once; its top ten account for 2.5% to 4%. These data come from a study of T cell responses to AZD1222 COVID-19 vaccine. There are 17 residues in the CDR3. CDR1 and CDR2 (germline): LNHDA, SQIVND (reference sequence). The V and J ends lost 4 bases and 4 bases, in that order; junction bases with no gene match: 15. The sequence derives from an adult who received the AZD1222 COVID-19 vaccine. The V gene is TRBV19, the J gene TRBJ1-1; TRBD1 matches 7 bases. The material sequenced was peripheral blood, taken 28 days after the second AZD1222 dose. The CDR3 DNA sequence: TGTGCCAGTAGTACCCCCGGGGGGCAGGGGGTCTTCACTGAAGCTTTCTTT. It specifies CASSTPGGQGVFTEAFF.